This T cell receptor (beta chain) derives from a study of shared clonotypes between healthy human individuals. Study-wide results and caveats: Clonotypes that were shared across four donors made up about 5.1% of naive CD4 clonotypes.

Germline CDR1 reads SSHAT; CDR2 reads FNYEAQ (reference sequence). This CDR3 is 16 amino acids long. For this clone: Its cognate antigen is unknown. An end of the junction differs from the germline gene, which may be a read error.

Only in-frame clones appear in the TCRdb table, and some are missing; sequencing was by immunoSEQ multiplex PCR. The table records a few hundred thousand clones, about nine tenths of them present only once. The chain carries TRBV7-7 and TRBJ2-5; 9 bases agree with TRBD2. What was sequenced was memory CD8+ T cells sorted from blood. Stated subset: CD45RO+ cells pooled with CCR7-negative TemRA cells. This clonotype was sampled from a man aged 18 to 35 in good health. Written as DNA, the CDR3 is TGTGCTAGCAGCGCGCTGGGAGCGGGGGGCCTGGAGACCCAGTACTTC. It is translated as CASSALGAGGLETQYF.